This TCR beta chain was retrieved from a study of glioma-infiltrating T cells. General study findings and limits: Only very few CDR3 sequences appeared in both tissue and blood. Above-expected tissue-blood divergence occurred in all gliomas, most in low-grade ones.

TCR alpha and beta CDR3 regions were amplified from RNA using iRepertoire nested multiplex PCR. One-step reverse transcription and amplification started from around 100-400 ng of tissue mRNA or PBMC total RNA. A single record per CDR3 protein comes from TCRdb applying MiXCR to the multiplex PCR reads. This table has around 120,000 distinct CDR3 sequences, around 23% appearing once. V lost 7 bases and J 2 bases, leaving 15 bases between the germline ends. The CDR3 loop spans 15 amino acids. Germline-derived CDR1 and CDR2 are SNHLY and FYNNEI. In regard to this clonotype: Antigen specificity is unknown.

Sequencing input: glioma tissue, nonneoplastic brain tissue, or PBMCs (not recorded which). This receptor was obtained from a human donor with low-grade glioma or glioblastoma, undergoing nonglioma brain surgery, or in good health (not recorded which). This rearrangement joins TRBV2 to TRBJ1-5; D remains unclear. The CDR3 reads CASKPEGIGNQPQHF. Written as DNA, the CDR3 is TGTGCCAGCAAGCCAGAAGGGATCGGCAATCAGCCCCAGCATTTT.